The source of this T cell receptor (beta chain) is a study of cytomegalovirus exposure and HLA in healthy donors (dated by TCRdb to 2015 to 2018). General notes on the study: In an earlier analysis of 587 of the donors, less than 350 Gb of sequence data and 117 million unique TCR beta sequences from 150 million to 200 million T cells were reported. In addition to the first cohort of around 670 subjects, a separate validation cohort of under 150 different subjects was used. The later analysis used no new phenotypic data to find candidate immune exposures, relying instead on TCR beta sequences and their occurrence across donors. The study aimed to test whether cataloging public T cell receptors could reveal signatures of past pathogen exposure. Among about 360 genotyped donors of the cohort, an average of around 240,000 unique TCR beta nucleotide sequences were sequenced per donor, 15% to 20% of them non-productive. The study used immunosequencing to profile the T cell repertoires of approximately 640 subjects and linked those repertoires to cytomegalovirus serostatus. Among the approximately 420 genotyped donors, roughly 80% belonged to the genetic ancestry cluster associated with self-reported Caucasian donors. A later analysis re-examined previously published TCR beta repertoires from over 500 donors and added high-resolution HLA genotyping to investigate patterns of TCR occurrence. In a later genetic analysis, genome-wide SNP genotypes for about three fifths of the roughly 670 donors were used, and that subset was treated as a discovery cohort. A handful of DR-DQ haplotypes were handled as single units for association and clustering because linkage in the cohort was strong. Approximately 300 gigabases of sequencing data and around 80 million unique TCR sequences made up an early release that covered several hundred HLA-typed donors. All discovery cohort repertoires had been generated using a single sequencing platform. HLA typing included class I and class II loci at four-digit resolution. The number of donors typed differed by locus, with roughly 629-640 for A, B, C, DRB1 and DQB1, 522 for DQA1, 606 for DPA1, and 400 to 490 for DPB1. Donor age, sex, ethnicity and CMV serostatus were compiled alongside the repertoire data. To predict cytomegalovirus infection status, the study combined high-throughput TCR immunosequencing, statistical association of individual TCRs with disease status, and machine learning. An earlier analysis of some 500 of the donors applied high-throughput TCR beta sequencing to assess whether each TCR beta V gene segment acted as functional or pseudogenic.

What the work shows at the level of the full study, not this receptor alone: According to a later analysis, TCR association rates differed among HLA loci, with DRB1 alleles showing the most associated TCRs and HLA-C alleles showing the fewest. In an earlier analysis of about 600 of the donors, most TCR beta V segments appeared in productive rearrangements about 87% or about 30% of the time, broadly matching IMGT annotations. Linkage disequilibrium might explain the correlated functional status among segregating V segments, but an unknown experimental factor could not be excluded. A further reported finding was that TCR beta sequences accurately predicted the HLA-A and HLA-B alleles for most subjects in the first cohort. The authors suggested that the approach could potentially be extended to other disease states and immunological phenotypes. Some IMGT-functional V segments, including TRBV6-2 and TRBV6-3, could not be told apart with the 87-base-pair reads, so those segments were excluded. HLA typing was unavailable for some donors at each locus, so association tests used only the typed subset. In a later analysis, HLA-associated TCR beta chains were found to be more clonally expanded and to have lower generation probabilities than equally common non-associated chains. In the study, 150 to 200 TCR beta chains were listed as associated with cytomegalovirus. A later analysis found that most CMV-associated TCR beta chains appeared HLA-restricted, with HLA associations seemingly driven largely by CMV exposure. This cohort had only TCR beta chains sequenced, and the lack of alpha or paired-chain data limited which features could be detected. The presence/absence analyses assumed that sequencing depth was roughly uniform across donors, and that assumption may not be true. The sequencing pipeline was judged likely to have produced a cluster of highly shared sequence variants as a technical artifact. Three of the identified cytomegalovirus-associated TCR beta chains were confirmed in vitro to be specific for cytomegalovirus antigens. In a later genetic analysis, fewer N-insertions in productive TCRs were reported among donors in an Asian-associated ancestry cluster than the 666-donor mean. Immune exposure information for the cohort was limited to CMV serostatus. In a later analysis, several top co-occurrence clusters were reported to appear linked to parvovirus B19, influenza, CMV and Epstein-Barr virus. When HLA alleles, especially DR and DQ, strongly co-occurred, TCR associations were difficult to assign to individual alleles. Because counts were too low, roughly 16 rarely observed V segments, including chromosome 9 orphons, were left out of the earlier analysis of a few hundred of the donors. While some public TCRs were present in many individuals, most TCR sequences turned up only very rarely across donors. Cytomegalovirus status was reported to be diagnosed by the classifier with high specificity and sensitivity in both the original and validation cohorts. In a later genetic analysis, a missense DCLRE1C variant was associated with V-gene and J-gene trimming of TCR beta chains, and the association was replicated in an independent cohort. Specific HLA alleles were associated with 18,000 or so TCR beta sequences at a false discovery rate of 0.05 in a later analysis.

To note about this clone: This clone's antigen is unknown. Per-nucleotide qualities are absent, and no much larger clonotype sits a single base away.

The library was produced with the immunoSEQ multiplex PCR assay. The multiplex PCR relied on a mix of 60 forward primers for TCR Vbeta segments and 13 reverse primers for TCR Jbeta segments. A multiplex PCR assay on genomic DNA amplified the CDR3 region of rearranged TCR beta genes. The Illumina HiSeq System was used to sequence the amplified TCR beta libraries as 87-base-pair reads. As for the authors' bioinformatics: A later analysis tallied approximately 87 million unique TCR beta chains across the approximately 670 repertoires, and around 12 million of those chains were shared by two or more donors. A nearest-neighbor algorithm error-corrected the raw reads and collapsed the reads into unique sequences, merging closely related sequences to remove PCR and sequencing errors. Alignment of CDR3 sequences to IMGT reference sequences was used to assign V, D and J gene segments. For a sequence to be retained, a match of at least six nucleotides to both a V gene segment and a J gene segment was required. Rearrangements were called productive when the CDR3 lacked stop codons and stayed in frame with V and J; all others were non-productive. CDR3 was defined by IMGT convention, running from the second conserved V-encoded cysteine to the conserved J-encoded phenylalanine. Sequences without an unambiguous match to a single V gene segment were excluded from the earlier analysis of about 640 of the donors. An earlier analysis of 550 to 650 of the donors classified V segments as functional when productive rearrangements were above 56.7% and as segregating when the standard deviation between donors was above 5%. A statistical classification framework was developed to diagnose cytomegalovirus status using the catalog of TCR beta chain sequences. In a later analysis, V and J genes were assigned by comparing TCR nucleotide sequences against IMGT/GENE-DB human TR gene sequences. A later analysis assigned CDR3 sequences and most-parsimonious VDJ recombination scenarios with the TCRdist pipeline. A later analysis defined each TCR beta chain by its CDR3 amino acid sequence plus V-gene family, and excluded reads lacking a unique V-gene family. As a way to deal with suspected cross-contamination and a sequencing artifact, a later analysis dropped more than 500 nucleotide sequences that were highly shared and had low generation probability. For each public chain, a later analysis derived a clonal expansion index from normalized ranks of inferred template counts within each repertoire. In a later analysis, generation probabilities were computed using a VDJ recombination model fitted to out-of-frame rearrangements, and the results were checked against IGoR. A later analysis scored TCR-TCR, TCR-HLA and TCR-CMV co-occurrence with hypergeometric tests, applying a repertoire-size bias correction to TCR pairs. A later analysis estimated false discovery rates by permuting HLA or CMV assignments 20 times. In a later analysis, co-occurring TCRs were grouped using DBSCAN, and TCRdist sequence similarity was added for clustering within HLA-allele-positive subsets. Co-occurrence clustering excluded repertoires with fewer than 30,000 or more than 120,000 public chains, plus five with anomalous nucleotide sharing. TCRdb holds this immuneACCESS table with in-frame rearrangements only. Some clones are missing; in checked studies, unresolved V genes explain under half, and the rest has no known cause. V, J and clone size are those of that table, while D and trimming were read from the DNA. This sample holds about 79,000 clones; roughly 70% were observed only once. Over 7.5% of the sample is taken by the ten largest.

According to the germline V gene, CDR1 reads SQVTM and CDR2 reads ANQGSEA. Taken from cysteine to phenylalanine, the CDR3 has 15 residues. CDR3 DNA is the only sequence kept; it has 45 bases, read in frame from the first base. Relative to germline, V is missing 4 bases and J is missing 7 bases, with 8 bases of the junction outside any gene match. The cohort consisted of 600 to 750 healthy bone marrow donors. At the time of sampling, all cohort members were nominally healthy, though unrecorded immune exposures were likely present. The donor was CMV seropositive and belonged to the group of a few hundred seropositive cohort members. A peripheral blood sample was collected from each donor, and TCR beta sequencing was performed on peripheral blood mononuclear cells. Genomic DNA extraction from the blood cell samples was performed with the Qiagen DNeasy Blood Extraction Kit.

The sequenced material came from PBMCs. The chain is assembled from TRBV29-1 and TRBJ1-4; 11 bases in the junction line up with TRBD1. This clonotype was obtained from a man in his forties in good health and CMV-seropositive. The nucleotides are TGCAGCGTTGGGACCCGGGGGACAGGGGGTGAAAAACTGTTTTTT. Its protein reads: CSVGTRGTGGEKLFF.